This T cell receptor (beta chain) came from a study of blood T cell repertoires in COVID-19 (dated by TCRdb to the early 2020s). The study in broad terms: Collaborator samples came from the United States, Italy and Spain and covered acute and convalescent phases of COVID-19. The prospective study material was composed of cDNA or gDNA derived from T cells, B-cell-depleted T cells, or PBMCs. The dataset comprised deeply sampled blood TCRbeta repertoires from subjects exposed to, actively infected with, or recovered from COVID-19. The repertoires were made available in a free public database intended to serve as a resource for research on the immune response to SARS-CoV-2. Samples were obtained from the ongoing ImmuneRACE study (first 160 participants) and from 1,200 or so subjects provided by 6 global collaborators. Sample metadata almost always included a de-identified subject ID, COVID-19 status, age in years and sex. Where available, HLA class I and class II types were taken from metadata supplied by the sample provider and were not determined by assay-based typing. Study-wide conclusions, independent of this receptor: The quantity of clinical and demographic metadata differed by source and by participant and was supplied without curation.

TCRbeta CDR3 regions were amplified from genomic DNA by means of the immunoSEQ Assay, a bias-controlled multiplex PCR. The published analysis was carried out like this. Within the assay, amplification of reference gene primers was used to estimate how many nucleated cells each sample contained. To quantify the absolute abundance of each unique TCRbeta CDR3 rearrangement, sequence reads were collapsed and filtered. Productive Simpson clonality was computed per sample as the square root of Simpson's diversity index over productive rearrangements. TCRdb took this table from immuneACCESS and kept in-frame rearrangements with V and J called. Such tables lack part of the clones; where checked against another copy, unresolved V genes explain under half of the gap, and the rest is unexplained. V, J and clone size reflect that table, while D and trimming were determined from the DNA. The sample includes 200,000 to 250,000 clones, with approximately 86% observed a single time. The ten largest make up approximately 3.8% of the sample.

The collaborating institutions used their own protocols to collect whole blood in K2EDTA tubes. For TCRbeta analysis, collaborators shipped samples as frozen whole blood, isolated PBMCs, or DNA extracted from either of those sample types. Relative to germline, V is missing 3 bases and J is missing 13 bases, with 9 bases of the junction outside any gene match. The CDR3 starts with the cysteine, ends with the phenylalanine, and has 13 residues. The read is trimmed to its CDR3 DNA, 39 bases read in frame from base 1. CDR1 is given as SGHNT and CDR2 as YYREEE, both from the germline V gene (reference sequence). On this clone: It has no known antigen specificity. No per-base quality is available; no much larger clone lies one base away.

The receptor was isolated from a woman of 80 years or more with acute or convalescent COVID-19. The rearrangement combines TRBV5-4 with TRBJ2-1; 8 middle bases align to TRBD2. Input material: peripheral blood. The DNA is TGTGCCAGCAGCTCGGTCGCGGGGGGCCCCCAGTTCTTC. It codes for CASSSVAGGPQFF. The CDR3 plus the reference TRBV5-4 and TRBJ2-1 genes for the other parts give the full variable domain: ETGVTQSPTHLIKTRGQQVTLRCSSQSGHNTVSWYQQALGQGPQFIFQYYREEENGRGNFPPRFSGLQFPNYSSELNVNALELDDSALYLCASSSVAGGPQFFGPGTRLTVL.